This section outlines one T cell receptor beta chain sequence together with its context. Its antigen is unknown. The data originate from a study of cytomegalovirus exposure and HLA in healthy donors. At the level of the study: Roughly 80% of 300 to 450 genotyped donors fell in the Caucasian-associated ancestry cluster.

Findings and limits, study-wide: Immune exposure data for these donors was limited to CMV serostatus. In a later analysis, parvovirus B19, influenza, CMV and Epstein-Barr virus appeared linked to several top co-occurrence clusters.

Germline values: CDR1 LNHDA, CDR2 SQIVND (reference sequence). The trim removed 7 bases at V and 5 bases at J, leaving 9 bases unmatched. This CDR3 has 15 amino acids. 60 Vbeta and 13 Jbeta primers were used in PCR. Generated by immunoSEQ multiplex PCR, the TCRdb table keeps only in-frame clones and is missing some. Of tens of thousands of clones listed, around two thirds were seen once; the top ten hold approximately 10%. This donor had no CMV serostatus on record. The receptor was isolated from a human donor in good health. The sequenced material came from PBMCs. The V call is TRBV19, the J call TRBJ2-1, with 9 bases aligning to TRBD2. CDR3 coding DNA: TGTGCCAGTACCGAAACTAGCGGGTCTCACAATGAGCAGTTCTTC. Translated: CASTETSGSHNEQFF.